The 17 T cell receptor beta chains below were found in one sample sequenced in a study of T-cell memory formation after mild COVID-19. TCRdb independently ran MiXCR on the 5' RACE reads; one entry per CDR3 protein. The table records 50,000 to 70,000 distinct CDR3 sequences, 9.5% to 15% of them present only once. Specimen: PBMCs or a T cell subset sorted from them (not recorded which). These TCRs come from a man aged 18 to 30 who had mild COVID-19 (a few samples of this study predate the infection). Cell type and time point are not known.

This clonotype was picked up a small number of times. This chain connects TRBV7-3 to TRBJ2-3; weak D call: TRBD2 (6 bases). Germline-derived CDR1 and CDR2 are SGHTA and FQGTGA. This CDR3 spans 14 amino acids. Trimming took 1 base from V and 2 from J, leaving 7 bases between them. CDR3 loop: CASSLKLATDTQYF. The CDR3 nucleotides are TGTGCCAGCAGCTTAAAACTAGCCACAGATACGCAGTATTTT.

J is TRBJ2-3 and V is TRBV5-1; no firm D call. The ends were cut back, 7 bases at V and 1 base at J, with 13 bases in the middle. Germline V gene sequence: CDR1 SGHRS, CDR2 YFSETQ. The CDR3 runs 14 residues. The CDR3 protein is CASYVLPGTDTQYF. The CDR3 DNA reads TGCGCCAGCTACGTCTTGCCCGGCACAGATACGCAGTATTTT.

In this sample, this clonotype turned up a few times. The V and J genes are TRBV6-2 or TRBV6-3 and TRBJ2-4; 7 bases are shared with TRBD2. The CDR3 is 16 residues long. Unmatched junction bases numbered 5, after V lost 3 bases and J lost 0 bases. From germline, CDR1 is MNHEY and CDR2 SVGEGT. The chain's CDR3 is CASSYHGEGAKNIQYF. The CDR3 DNA reads TGTGCCAGCAGTTATCACGGGGAGGGAGCCAAAAACATTCAGTACTTC.

The chain employs TRBV7-9 and TRBJ1-2; D unresolved. This CDR3 is 12 amino acids long. Germline values: CDR1 SEHNR, CDR2 FQNEAQ (reference sequence). V lost 3 bases to trimming and J lost 5 bases, with 7 bases between them. CDR3 sequence reads: CASSFAEYGYTF. In nucleotides, the CDR3 is TGTGCCAGCAGCTTCGCGGAATATGGCTACACCTTC.

This clonotype was picked up many times. J is TRBJ2-6 and V is TRBV7-2; D uncertain. Germline CDR1 SGHTA, CDR2 FQGNSA. This CDR3 contains 16 residues. The ends were cut back, 2 bases at V and 3 bases at J, with 11 bases in the middle. CDR3 coding DNA: TGTGCCAGCAGCTTATTGAGTTGGGATGGGGCCAACGTCCTGACTTTC. It is translated as CASSLLSWDGANVLTF.

This clonotype was seen only a few times. CDR3: CASSLRGGREETQYF. CDR3 nucleotide sequence: TGCGCCAGCAGCTTACGGGGGGGCCGAGAAGAGACCCAGTACTTC. V usage is TRBV5-1 and J usage is TRBJ2-5, with 8 bases aligning to TRBD2. This CDR3 spans 15 amino acids. V was clipped by 2 bases and J by 3 bases; unmatched bases: 6. Germline CDR1 SGHRS, CDR2 YFSETQ.

The CDR3: CSVEESGGYTGELFF. The CDR3 DNA reads TGCAGCGTTGAAGAGTCAGGGGGCTACACCGGGGAGCTGTTTTTT. The rearrangement links TRBV29-1 to TRBJ2-2, with 8 bases aligning to TRBD1. This CDR3 region has 15 residues. The germline gives CDR1 SQVTM, CDR2 ANQGSEA. V trimming: 0 bases; J trimming: 3 bases; junction bases outside the gene matches: 3.

The sample holds many counts of this clonotype. The rearrangement uses TRBV5-1 and TRBJ2-3; 10 positions match TRBD1. CDR3 size: 14 residues. Germline-derived CDR1 and CDR2 are SGHRS and YFSETQ. The trim removed 4 bases at V and 3 bases at J, leaving 2 bases unmatched. The chain's CDR3 is CASSLDRGTDTQYF. In DNA, the CDR3 is TGCGCCAGCAGCCTGGACAGGGGGACAGATACGCAGTATTTT. Together with reference TRBV5-1 and TRBJ2-3, the CDR3 gives the full variable domain: KAGVTQTPRYLIKTRGQQVTLSCSPISGHRSVSWYQQTPGQGLQFLFEYFSETQRNKGNFPGRFSGRQFSNSRSEMNVSTLELGDSALYLCASSLDRGTDTQYFGPGTRLTVL.

This clonotype was counted a single time. This chain links TRBV5-1 with TRBJ1-4; D gene ambiguous. Per the germline V gene, CDR1 is SGHRS and CDR2 is YFSETQ. This CDR3 contains 17 residues. The V gene lost 2 bases and the J gene lost 2 bases, with 16 bases spanning the gap. CDR3 protein: CASSFGDPQRTNEKLFF. Written as DNA, the CDR3 is TGCGCCAGCAGCTTCGGAGACCCTCAACGGACTAATGAAAAACTGTTTTTT. The full variable domain, its missing parts supplied by reference TRBV5-1 and TRBJ1-4, is KAGVTQTPRYLIKTRGQQVTLSCSPISGHRSVSWYQQTPGQGLQFLFEYFSETQRNKGNFPGRFSGRQFSNSRSEMNVSTLELGDSALYLCASSFGDPQRTNEKLFFGSGTQLSVL.

The chain carries TRBV5-8 and TRBJ1-1; D is perhaps TRBD1 (5 bases). The CDR3 covers 14 residues. In germline, CDR1 is SGHTS, CDR2 YDEGEE. The germline V and J ends were trimmed by 3 bases and 10 bases, with 19 bases remaining between them. For the CDR3, the DNA is TGTGCCAGCAGCTACCGGGACCTTAGGGTGGTAGCTTTCTTT. Residues: CASSYRDLRVVAFF. The whole variable domain, remainder taken from reference TRBV5-8 and TRBJ1-1, is EAGVTQSPTHLIKTRGQQATLRCSPISGHTSVYWYQQALGLGLQFLLWYDEGEERNRGNFPPRFSGRQFPNYSSELNVNALELEDSALYLCASSYRDLRVVAFFGQGTRLTVV.

This clonotype was observed a few times. The gene calls are TRBV7-9 and TRBJ1-2; D is undetermined. Trimming removed 5 bases at V and 4 bases at J, with 8 bases between. CDR1 SEHNR and CDR2 FQNEAQ come from the germline V gene (reference sequence). The CDR3 sequence is 12 residues long. This chain's CDR3 is CASSPDGYGYTF. In DNA form, the CDR3 reads TGTGCCAGCAGCCCGGACGGCTATGGCTACACCTTC.

This clonotype was counted many times. The V and J genes are TRBV12-3 or TRBV12-4 and TRBJ2-5; 7 positions agree with TRBD2. V shed 8 bases, J shed 5 bases, and the junction held 11 bases outside the gene matches. The CDR3 runs to 14 residues. DNA for the CDR3: TGTGCCAGCCTATTCGGGGGGTCGGGGGAGACCCAGTACTTC. Protein: CASLFGGSGETQYF.

The chain uses TRBV4-3 and TRBJ1-1; D remains unclear. Trimming stripped 1 base from V and 7 bases from J, with 19 bases between. This CDR3 spans 16 amino acids. Germline CDR1 reads LGHNA; CDR2 reads YSLEER. The CDR3 loop reads CASSQGVSRTKVEAFF. Written as DNA, the CDR3 is TGCGCCAGCAGCCAAGGGGTGTCGAGGACTAAGGTTGAAGCTTTCTTT.

This chain links TRBV5-1 with TRBJ1-1, with D tentatively TRBD1 (6 bases). CDR3 length: 15 amino acids. CDR1 SGHRS and CDR2 YFSETQ come from the germline V gene. V lost 1 base and J lost 5, with 15 bases in between. For the CDR3, the DNA is TGCGCCAGCAGCTTGATAGGCAGGGGAGGGACTGAAGCTTTCTTT. It codes for CASSLIGRGGTEAFF.

This clonotype came up many times. J is TRBJ2-7 and V is TRBV9; 8 bases line up with TRBD1. The CDR3 is 14 residues long. J gave up 4 bases and V 2 bases, and 5 bases lay outside the gene matches. The germline CDR1 and CDR2 sequences are SGDLS and YYNGEE. The CDR3 loop reads CASSVLGQGYEQYF. For the CDR3, the DNA is TGTGCCAGCAGCGTCCTAGGACAGGGATACGAGCAGTACTTC.

CDR3 nucleotide sequence: TGTGCCAGCAGGAGGTCGGGGGCCGATGGAGATACGCAGTATTTT. Amino acid sequence: CASRRSGADGDTQYF. The V gene is TRBV28, the J gene TRBJ2-3; the D call may be TRBD1 or TRBD2 (6 bases each). CDR3 length: 15 amino acids. V was trimmed by 6 bases and J by 5 bases, leaving 18 bases between them. Germline CDR1 MDHEN, CDR2 SYDVKM.

In its sample, this clonotype was seen many times. The chain combines TRBV7-2 with TRBJ1-6; D gene unclear. V was cut by 2 bases and J by 8 bases, with 13 bases left in between. The CDR3 has 15 amino acids. Germline lookup yields CDR1 SGHTA and CDR2 FQGNSA. The chain's CDR3 is CASSLTAVGDSPLHF. In DNA, the CDR3 is TGTGCCAGCAGCTTAACGGCGGTTGGCGATTCACCCCTCCACTTT.